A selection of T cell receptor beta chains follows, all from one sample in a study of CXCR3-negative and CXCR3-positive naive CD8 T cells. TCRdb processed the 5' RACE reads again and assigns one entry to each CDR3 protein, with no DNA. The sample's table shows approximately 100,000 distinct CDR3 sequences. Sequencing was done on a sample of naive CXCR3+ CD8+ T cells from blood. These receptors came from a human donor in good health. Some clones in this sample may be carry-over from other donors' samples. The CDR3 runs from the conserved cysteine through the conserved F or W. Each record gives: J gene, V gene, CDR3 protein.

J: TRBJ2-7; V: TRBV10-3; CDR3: CAISEGTGMYEQYF
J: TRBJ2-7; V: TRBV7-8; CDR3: CASSLGANSYEQYF
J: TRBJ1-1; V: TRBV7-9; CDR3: CASSLGGTYRSTEAFF
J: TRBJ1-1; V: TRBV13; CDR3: CASSSDRTNTEAFF
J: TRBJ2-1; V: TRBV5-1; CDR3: CASSLAPDTSYNEQFF
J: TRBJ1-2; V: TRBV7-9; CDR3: CASSPVFGSGGRSDGYTF
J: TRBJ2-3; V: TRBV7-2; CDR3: CATLQRDGPKDTQYF
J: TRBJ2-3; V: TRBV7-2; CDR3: CASSEWGGLTDTQYF
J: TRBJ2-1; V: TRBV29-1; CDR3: CSVGYGEGYEQFF
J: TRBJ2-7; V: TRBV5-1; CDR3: CASSSQGELHEQYF
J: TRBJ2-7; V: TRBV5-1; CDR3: CASSLVGQLYEQYF
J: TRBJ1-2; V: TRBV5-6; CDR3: CASRKKRTAIYGYTF
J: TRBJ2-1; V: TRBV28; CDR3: CASSLPGTSGDPYNEQFF
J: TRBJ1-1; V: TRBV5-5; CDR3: CASSSGELDTEAFF
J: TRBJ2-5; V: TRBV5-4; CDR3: CASSYIRGPTQETQYF
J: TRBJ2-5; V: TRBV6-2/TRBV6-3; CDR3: CASSYRGVLISLRGLRETQYF
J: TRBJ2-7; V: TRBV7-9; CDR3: CASSLMGTYEQYF
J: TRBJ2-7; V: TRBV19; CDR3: CASNEGGLNEQYF
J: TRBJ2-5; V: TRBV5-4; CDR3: CASSLDSGYQETQYF
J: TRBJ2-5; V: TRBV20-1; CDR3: CSARDLRLAGQETQYF
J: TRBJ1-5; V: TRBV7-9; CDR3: CASSSDRFDSNQPQHF
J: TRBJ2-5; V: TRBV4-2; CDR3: CASSQDRKTQYF
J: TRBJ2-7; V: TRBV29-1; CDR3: CSVRDSGYEQYF
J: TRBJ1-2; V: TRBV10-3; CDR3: CAISESTGGPAGYTF
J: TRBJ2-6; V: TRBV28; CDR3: CASSFSWFSGANVLTF
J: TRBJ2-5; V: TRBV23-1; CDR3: CASRLAGWQTQYF
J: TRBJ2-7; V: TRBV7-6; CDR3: CASSSRDKVYEQYF
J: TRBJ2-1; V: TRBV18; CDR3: CASSPLVWEGQYEQFF
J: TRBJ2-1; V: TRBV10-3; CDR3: CAISESRETTYNNEQFF
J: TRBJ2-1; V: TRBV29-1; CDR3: CSVDPRGYNEQFF
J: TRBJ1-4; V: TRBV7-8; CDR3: CASSTGGQKLFF
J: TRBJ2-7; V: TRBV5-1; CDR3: CASSLVSGSIHEQYF
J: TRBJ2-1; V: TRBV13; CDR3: CASSPAWQNNEQFF
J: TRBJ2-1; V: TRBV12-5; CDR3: CASGPPSSDEQFF
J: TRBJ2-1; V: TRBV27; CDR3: CASSSATSGGASEQFF
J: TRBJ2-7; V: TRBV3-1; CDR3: CASSHVLAGKSYEQYF
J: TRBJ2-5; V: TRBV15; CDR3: CATSRDGLPSGEETQYF
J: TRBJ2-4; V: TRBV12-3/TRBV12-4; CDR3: CASSPGLENIQYF
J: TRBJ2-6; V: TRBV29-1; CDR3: CSVEDSGGGGGFSGANVLTF
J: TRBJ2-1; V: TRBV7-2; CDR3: CASSLAGTSYEQCF
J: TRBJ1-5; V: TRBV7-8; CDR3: CASSSKEGTDPYQPQHF
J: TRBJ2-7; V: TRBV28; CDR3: CASSFESGDSYEQYF
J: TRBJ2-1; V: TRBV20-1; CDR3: CSARVDWGNEQFF
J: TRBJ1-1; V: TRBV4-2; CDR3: CASRQGALNTEAFF
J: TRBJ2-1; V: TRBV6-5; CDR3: CASSYYSSYNEQFF
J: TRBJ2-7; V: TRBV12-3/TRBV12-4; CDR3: CASSLGVSYEQYF
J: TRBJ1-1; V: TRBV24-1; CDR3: CATGKARVNTEAFF
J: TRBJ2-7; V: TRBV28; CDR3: CASSSPRTSSYYEQYF
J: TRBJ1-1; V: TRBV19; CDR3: CASSRGGFTEAFF
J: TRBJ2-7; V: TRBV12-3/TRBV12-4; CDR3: CASRPRPGDTGNEQYF
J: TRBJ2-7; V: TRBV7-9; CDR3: CASSPFRGRNYEQYF
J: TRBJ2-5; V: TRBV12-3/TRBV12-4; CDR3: CASSSEGETQYF
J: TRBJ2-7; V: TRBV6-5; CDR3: CASIAGGNYEQYF